This entry describes one T cell receptor (beta chain). Its specificity is not known. After constant-region reverse-primer amplification, full-length variable regions underwent semi-nested PCR with Nested Universal Primer A. Using its own MiXCR run on the 5' RACE reads, TCRdb lists one record per CDR3 protein. Among roughly 8,500 distinct CDR3 sequences listed, approximately 50% were seen once. Regarding the study as a whole: Tumor Treg TCRs overlapped most with tumor naive CD4+ cells.

Tregs were sorted as CD4+CD25+CD127-/low cells. Looked up from germline, CDR1 is ENHRY and CDR2 is SYGVKD. V trimming: 6 bases; J trimming: 5 bases; junction bases outside the gene matches: 16. This CDR3 contains 17 residues. This clonotype was obtained from a female donor with breast cancer. The source material was Tregs sorted from a lymph node. This chain links TRBV10-3 with TRBJ2-1; TRBD2 matches at 7 bases. The CDR3 spells CAISATGGAGVDNEQFF. The CDR3, as DNA: TGTGCCATCAGCGCGACGGGCGGGGCGGGAGTGGACAATGAGCAGTTCTTC.